This passage covers 8 T cell receptor beta chains from one sample sequenced in a study of shared clonotypes between healthy human individuals. Assay used: immunoSEQ multiplex PCR; TCRdb lists only in-frame clones, some missing. The data show a few million clones, approximately 94% seen once. Sequences were obtained from naive CD4+ T cells sorted from blood. Noted subset: CD45RA+ positively selected. The receptors come from a man aged 18 to 35 in good health.

About this clone itself: This sample includes further DNA sequences coding for the same CDR3. The rearrangement uses TRBV6-5 and TRBJ1-1; D might be TRBD1 (5 bases). Deletions cut 5 bases from V and 1 base from J, with 8 bases between. From germline, CDR1 is MNHEY and CDR2 SVGAGI. CDR3 size: 13 residues. In nucleotides, the CDR3 is TGTGCCAGCAGTCGGGACCGGAACACTGAAGCTTTCTTT. Its translation: CASSRDRNTEAFF.

CDR3 sequence (DNA): TGTGCCAGCAGAGCGGACAGGGCCCCCAATCAGCCCCAGCATTTT. Encoded protein: CASRADRAPNQPQHF. V is TRBV2 and J is TRBJ1-5, with 8 bases matching TRBD1. V shed 6 bases, J shed 3 bases, and the junction held 7 bases outside the gene matches. Germline values: CDR1 SNHLY, CDR2 FYNNEI. The CDR3 consists of 15 residues.

A note on this clone: Within the sample, other DNA sequences also encode this same CDR3. The gene calls are TRBV6-5 and TRBJ2-3, with D perhaps TRBD1 or TRBD2 (5 bases each). Germline-derived CDR1 and CDR2 are MNHEY and SVGAGI. V shed 9 bases and J shed 6 bases, with 10 bases lying between them. The CDR3 length is 11 residues. The CDR3 is CASSRGDTQYF. The CDR3 nucleotides read TGTGCCAGTTCCCGGGGCGATACGCAGTATTTT.

With respect to this clone: Different DNA sequences within this sample yield the same CDR3. The rearrangement uses TRBV6-5 and TRBJ2-7; TRBD1 agrees at 7 bases. The CDR3 totals 14 residues. From germline, CDR1 is MNHEY and CDR2 SVGAGI. The V gene end was trimmed by 8 bases and the J gene end by 2 bases; junction bases not matched to a gene: 9. The CDR3, as DNA: TGTGCCAGCTCCTCCCCCGGGACAGCCTACGAGCAGTACTTC. Translated: CASSSPGTAYEQYF.

This chain links TRBV5-5 with TRBJ2-1; D possibly corresponds to TRBD1 (6 bases). CDR3 length: 14 amino acids. CDR1 is SGHKS, CDR2 YYEKEE, per germline (reference sequence). V lost 5 bases to trimming and J lost 2 bases, with 11 bases between them. This CDR3 is CASRTGTPYNEQFF. The CDR3 nucleotides read TGTGCCAGCAGGACCGGGACACCCTACAATGAGCAGTTCTTC.

Worth noting for this clone: At the DNA level, this CDR3 is encoded by other sequences in the same sample as well. The chain's CDR3 is CASSLEGGYTEAFF. In DNA form, the CDR3 reads TGCGCCAGCAGCTTGGAGGGCGGTTACACTGAAGCTTTCTTT. The chain uses TRBV5-1 and TRBJ1-1; D is unresolved. V lost 0 bases, J lost 3 bases, and 9 bases lay in between. The CDR3 covers 14 residues. Germline assignment: CDR1 SGHRS and CDR2 YFSETQ.

J is TRBJ2-3 and V is TRBV5-1, with D unresolved. This CDR3 has 14 residues. The germline V gene has CDR1 SGHRS and CDR2 YFSETQ. V lost 2 bases and J 2 bases, leaving 9 bases between the germline ends. The CDR3 nucleotides read TGCGCCAGCAGCTTAAGGAGACCCACAGATACGCAGTATTTT. It translates to CASSLRRPTDTQYF.

Remarks on this clone: Other DNA sequences in the same sample also yield this CDR3. The chain employs TRBV7-2 and TRBJ2-1; 10 bases map to TRBD2. The ends lost 1 base at V and 4 bases at J; junction bases unmatched: 4. Germline assignment: CDR1 SGHTA and CDR2 FQGNSA. CDR3 size: 16 residues. In DNA, the CDR3 is TGTGCCAGCAGCTTAGTCCTAGCGGGAGCTTACAATGAGCAGTTCTTC. Its protein product is CASSLVLAGAYNEQFF.